The 23 T cell receptor beta chains below were found in one sample sequenced in a study of shared clonotypes between healthy human individuals. Libraries were prepared by immunoSEQ multiplex PCR; TCRdb keeps only in-frame clonotypes and omits some of them. The data contain around 500,000 clones, less than 80% of them singletons. Sequencing used PBMCs. These receptors all stem from a woman aged 40 to 50 in good health. Some clones in this sample may be carry-over from other donors' samples.

This clone appeared many times. This chain connects TRBV19 to TRBJ2-3; D is undetermined. Germline CDR1 reads LNHDA; CDR2 reads SQIVND (reference sequence). Trimming pared 4 bases from V and 9 bases from J, leaving 20 bases between. The CDR3 is made up of 15 amino acids. The CDR3 loop reads CASSRSTTFAETQYF. CDR3 nucleotides: TGTGCCAGTAGTAGATCGACAACGTTTGCGGAAACGCAGTATTTT.

The chain combines TRBV27 with TRBJ2-6, with TRBD1 matching 9 bases. CDR1 is MNHEY and CDR2 is SMNVEV in the germline V gene (reference sequence). The CDR3 is 16 residues long. V lost 6 bases, J lost 3 bases, and 6 bases stayed unmatched. CDR3: CASSSNRGLGANVLTF. DNA of the CDR3: TGTGCCAGCAGCTCCAACAGGGGGCTTGGGGCCAACGTCCTGACTTTC.

This clone was found a few times. This may be a read error: a much more frequent sequence differs by one nucleotide. In the same sample, other DNA sequences code for this CDR3. The J gene is TRBJ2-2, the V gene TRBV30; D perhaps matches TRBD1 (6 bases). Looked up from germline, CDR1 is GTSNPN and CDR2 is SVGIG (reference sequence). The CDR3 has 11 residues. The CDR3 DNA sequence: TGTGCCACAGGGAACACTGGGGAGCTGTTTTTT. Translated: CATGNTGELFF.

V gene TRBV11-2 combines with J gene TRBJ2-7; 10 nucleotides align to TRBD2. From germline, CDR1 is SGHAT and CDR2 FQNNGV. The CDR3 has 16 residues. J lost 3 bases, V lost 1 base, and 6 bases had no gene match. CDR3 coding DNA: TGTGCCAGCAGCTTAGGATTAGCTAGCGGGGGCTACGAGCAGTACTTC. This encodes CASSLGLASGGYEQYF.

V is TRBV2 and J is TRBJ2-5, with D unclear. The J call could be wrong; TRBJ2-7 is a better fit for the DNA end. This CDR3 spans 11 amino acids. CDR1 is SNHLY, CDR2 FYNNEI, per germline. The CDR3 spells CASSLTYEQYF. In DNA, the CDR3 is TGTGCCAGCAGCCTTACATACGAGCAGTACTTC.

The chain has TRBV19 and TRBJ1-3, with D unresolved. CDR1 LNHDA and CDR2 SQIVND come from the germline V gene (reference sequence). Trimming removed 2 bases from V and 1 base from J, with 9 bases in between. CDR3 length: 15 residues. The CDR3: CASSIPAGSGNTIYF. In DNA form, the CDR3 reads TGTGCCAGTAGTATACCCGCAGGATCTGGAAACACCATATATTTT. Variable domain in full (rest from reference TRBV19 and TRBJ1-3): DGGITQSPKYLFRKEGQNVTLSCEQNLNHDAMYWYRQDPGQGLRLIYYSQIVNDFQKGDIAEGYSVSREKKESFPLTVTSAQKNPTAFYLCASSIPAGSGNTIYFGEGSWLTVV.

This chain uses TRBV23-1 with TRBJ2-1, with D possibly being TRBD2 (6 bases). TRBV23-1 is labeled an ORF, and its function is uncertain. There are 17 residues in the CDR3. The V end lost 2 bases, the J end lost 9 bases, and 23 bases lay between the germline ends. This CDR3 is CASSQRLVPPQFVEQFF. For the CDR3, the DNA is TGCGCCAGCAGTCAAAGACTAGTACCCCCTCAGTTCGTTGAGCAGTTCTTC.

As to this clone: A far bigger clonotype differs at one base, so this is likely a read error. This chain joins TRBV29-1 and TRBJ1-1; weak D call: TRBD1 (6 bases). Trimming took 6 bases from V and 8 from J, leaving 22 bases between them. This CDR3 has 14 amino acids. Germline CDR1 SQVTM, CDR2 ANQGSEA. The CDR3 DNA sequence: TGCAGCGTAGCAAACCGGGACAACTTTTTAGAAGCTTTCTTT. Amino acid sequence: CSVANRDNFLEAFF.

The chain has TRBV6-5 and TRBJ1-1; D ambiguous. V dropped 0 bases and J dropped 6 bases, with 5 bases sitting between them. Germline assignment: CDR1 MNHEY and CDR2 SVGAGI. There are 12 residues in the CDR3. The CDR3 DNA follows: TGTGCCAGCAGTTACTCGAGGGCTGAAGCTTTCTTT. Amino acid sequence: CASSYSRAEAFF.

The V and J genes are TRBV27 and TRBJ1-1; D is perhaps TRBD1 (6 bases). CDR3 length equals 13 residues. V gave up 6 bases and J gave up 5 bases, with 13 bases separating them. Germline V gene lookup returns CDR1 MNHEY and CDR2 SMNVEV (reference sequence). This CDR3 reads CASRRGLGTEAFF. The CDR3, as DNA: TGTGCCAGCAGGCGGGGGCTGGGGACTGAAGCTTTCTTT.

V gene TRBV28 combines with J gene TRBJ2-5; no firm D call. V lost 2 bases and J lost 5, with 6 bases in between. CDR3 length: 12 residues. Germline CDR1 MDHEN, CDR2 SYDVKM. The CDR3 nucleotides read TGTGCCAGCAGTTTAAGTTACGAGACCCAGTACTTC. It is translated as CASSLSYETQYF.

CDR3 sequence (DNA): TGTGCCAGCAGTGCCTTGACTAGCGGGAGGTCGGAAAATGAGCAGTTCTTC. Amino acids: CASSALTSGRSENEQFF. This sequence joins TRBV6-1 and TRBJ2-1; 13 bases fit TRBD2. V lost 4 bases to trimming and J lost 7 bases; unmatched junction nucleotides: 10. Looked up from germline, CDR1 is MNHNS and CDR2 is SASEGT. CDR3 length equals 17 residues.

This chain links TRBV11-2 with TRBJ2-5; perhaps TRBD2 as D (6 bases). The V end was cut by 5 bases, the J end by 9 bases, with 19 bases between. Germline V gene data show CDR1 as SGHAT and CDR2 as FQNNGV. The CDR3 has 14 amino acids. CDR3 DNA sequence: TGTGCCAGCAGCCCCAACCCGGGGGACTGGGCCCAGTACTTC. Translated: CASSPNPGDWAQYF.

The gene calls are TRBV7-2 and TRBJ2-1, with D perhaps matching TRBD1 (5 bases). The CDR3 is made up of 16 amino acids. Trimming pared 1 base from V and 4 bases from J, leaving 14 bases between. CDR1 and CDR2 (germline): SGHTA, FQGNSA. The CDR3 sequence is CASSLGARAIYNEQFF. Here the CDR3 DNA reads TGTGCCAGCAGCTTAGGTGCCAGGGCAATTTACAATGAGCAGTTCTTC.

This chain connects TRBV30 to TRBJ1-5; unclear D gene. CDR3 length: 13 amino acids. Trimming pared 2 bases from V and 3 bases from J, leaving 8 bases between. The germline CDR1 and CDR2 sequences are GTSNPN and SVGIG (reference sequence). Here the CDR3 reads CAWSRTNNQPQHF. In DNA, the CDR3 is TGTGCCTGGAGTCGGACCAACAATCAGCCCCAGCATTTT. The entire variable domain, with the rest obtained from reference TRBV30 and TRBJ1-5, is as follows: SQTIHQWPATLVQPVGSPLSLECTVEGTSNPNLYWYRQAAGRGLQLLFYSVGIGQISSEVPQNLSASRPQDRQFILSSKKLLLSDSGFYLCAWSRTNNQPQHFGDGTRLSIL.

The chain couples TRBV5-1 to TRBJ2-7; 7 nucleotides agree with TRBD2. Germline CDR1 is SGHRS and CDR2 is YFSETQ. This CDR3 is built from 15 residues. Trimming removed 0 bases from V and 2 bases from J; junction bases left unmatched: 5. CDR3 region: CASSLVPGGAYEQYF. The CDR3 DNA reads TGCGCCAGCAGCTTGGTTCCGGGAGGCGCCTACGAGCAGTACTTC.

The V gene is TRBV10-3, the J gene TRBJ2-2, with 9 bases lining up with TRBD1. After removal of 5 bases from V and 5 bases from J, the junction contained 12 bases not matched to a gene. Per germline, CDR1 ENHRY and CDR2 SYGVKD. This CDR3 is 17 amino acids long. Written as DNA, the CDR3 is TGTGCCATCAGTCCCACAGGGGAGACAGGGGGTACCGGGGAGCTGTTTTTT. It specifies CAISPTGETGGTGELFF.

Worth noting for this clone: A single base is all that separates this from a far larger clone, so a read error is likely. The chain employs TRBV6-5 and TRBJ1-1; possibly TRBD1 for D (6 bases). This CDR3 has 12 residues. Germline assignment: CDR1 MNHEY and CDR2 SVGAGI. Trimming shortened V by 8 bases and J by 6 bases, and 13 bases separated the two germline ends. The chain's CDR3 is CASRQVSAEAFF. In DNA form, the CDR3 reads TGTGCCAGCCGACAGGTGAGCGCTGAAGCTTTCTTT.

The gene calls are TRBV12-5 and TRBJ2-3; D possibly corresponds to TRBD1 (6 bases). The CDR3 has 14 residues. Trimming pared 4 bases from V and 0 bases from J, leaving 8 bases between. Germline V gene lookup returns CDR1 LGHNT and CDR2 FRNRAP. The CDR3 sequence is CASGSDRSTDTQYF. The CDR3 bases are TGTGCTAGTGGTTCGGACAGAAGCACAGATACGCAGTATTTT.

A note on this clone: The same CDR3 can be traced to other DNA sequences in this sample. The rearrangement joins TRBV5-4 to TRBJ1-1, with D tentatively TRBD1 (5 bases). The germline gives CDR1 SGHNT, CDR2 YYREEE (reference sequence). Trimming removed 0 bases from V and 1 base from J, with 7 bases in between. The CDR3 extends over 14 amino acids. CDR3 sequence reads: CASSLGGRNTEAFF. The CDR3 nucleotides read TGTGCCAGCAGCTTGGGGGGCAGGAACACTGAAGCTTTCTTT. Complete variable domain (other parts from reference TRBV5-4 and TRBJ1-1): ETGVTQSPTHLIKTRGQQVTLRCSSQSGHNTVSWYQQALGQGPQFIFQYYREEENGRGNFPPRFSGLQFPNYSSELNVNALELDDSALYLCASSLGGRNTEAFFGQGTRLTVV.

At least ten counts were recorded for this clone. The CDR3, as DNA: TGTGCCAGCAGCTTAGGAGTCCAATCTGGAAACACCATATATTTT. Its translation: CASSLGVQSGNTIYF. The gene calls are TRBV7-8 and TRBJ1-3; no clear D gene. CDR1 is SGHVS, CDR2 FQNEAQ, per germline. The CDR3 runs to 15 residues. Trimming took off 1 base at V and 1 base at J, with 8 bases between the two ends.

V usage is TRBV5-4 and J usage is TRBJ2-5, with a tentative D call TRBD2 (7 bases). The CDR3 is 15 residues long. Per the germline V gene, CDR1 is SGHNT and CDR2 is YYREEE (reference sequence). V gave up 4 bases and J gave up 2 bases, with 15 bases separating them. As DNA, the CDR3 is TGTGCCAGCAGCCTTGGGGGGGCAGGACAAGAGACCCAGTACTTC. Its translation is CASSLGGAGQETQYF. The full variable domain, completed using reference TRBV5-4 and TRBJ2-5, is ETGVTQSPTHLIKTRGQQVTLRCSSQSGHNTVSWYQQALGQGPQFIFQYYREEENGRGNFPPRFSGLQFPNYSSELNVNALELDDSALYLCASSLGGAGQETQYFGPGTRLLVL.

In DNA form, the CDR3 reads TGCGCCAGCAGCTTGTCGACAGGGGGCGACAACATTCAGTACTTC. This gives the protein CASSLSTGGDNIQYF. The V call is TRBV5-1, the J call TRBJ2-4; 10 bases are shared with TRBD1. CDR3 length: 15 amino acids. Losses at the gene ends were 1 base for V and 7 bases for J; bases not matched to a gene: 5. CDR1 is SGHRS and CDR2 is YFSETQ in the germline V gene. The full variable domain, its missing parts supplied by reference TRBV5-1 and TRBJ2-4, is KAGVTQTPRYLIKTRGQQVTLSCSPISGHRSVSWYQQTPGQGLQFLFEYFSETQRNKGNFPGRFSGRQFSNSRSEMNVSTLELGDSALYLCASSLSTGGDNIQYFGAGTRLSVL.